The text below deals with one T cell receptor beta chain. No antigen is known for it. A much larger clone differs from this one at a single base, so this may be a read error. First hyperthyroidism diagnosis is when the blood sample was obtained, before any ophthalmopathy symptoms. Extraction of PBMCs used roughly 9.3 ml of fresh peripheral blood. The data were obtained in a study of T cells in Graves' hyperthyroidism and ophthalmopathy. Amplification yielded TCR beta CDR3 regions, with RNA transcripts as the source. With the HTBI primer set, the TCR CDR3 went through a first round of RT-PCR. TCRdb reprocessed the multiplex PCR reads via MiXCR and lists one record per CDR3 protein. The repertoire has 690,000 or so distinct CDR3 sequences, about 17% of them found once; the top ten carry approximately 16%. CDR1 and CDR2 from the germline V gene are DFQATT and SNEGSKA (reference sequence). The CDR3 contains 17 residues. V lost 3 bases, J lost 3 bases, and 23 bases lay in between.

Points from the study as a whole: Blood also held most thyroid clonotypes expanded beyond 0.001.

This TCR was recovered from a woman aged 45-59 years with Graves' hyperthyroidism that later progressed to Graves' ophthalmopathy. This chain uses TRBV20-1 with TRBJ1-1; possibly TRBD1 for D (6 bases). The sample was blood. The CDR3 here is CSARGGGGATGDTEAFF. For the CDR3, the DNA is TGCAGTGCTAGGGGCGGGGGGGGGGCGACGGGGGACACTGAAGCTTTCTTT.